Following are 25 T cell receptor beta chains from one sample sequenced in a study of cytomegalovirus exposure and HLA in healthy donors. The PCR contained 60 Vbeta and 13 Jbeta primers. The data were produced by immunoSEQ multiplex PCR, yet TCRdb's version contains in-frame clones alone and is incomplete. Among 150,000 or so clones listed, about 75% were seen once. Sequencing was done on a sample of PBMCs. The source is a man between 18 and 35 years old in good health and CMV-seropositive.

The V and J genes are TRBV7-2 and TRBJ1-4; D possibly corresponds to TRBD1 (5 bases). CDR3 length: 13 amino acids. Trimming took 5 bases from V and 4 from J, leaving 8 bases between them. Germline CDR1 reads SGHTA; CDR2 reads FQGNSA. The CDR3, as DNA: TGTGCCAGCAGCGGACAACGTAATGAAAAACTGTTTTTT. It yields the protein CASSGQRNEKLFF.

V gene TRBV6-5 combines with J gene TRBJ2-5, with D possibly TRBD2 on 7 matching bases. The germline V and J ends were trimmed by 0 bases and 5 bases, with 16 bases remaining between them. This CDR3 has 16 residues. Germline V gene lookup returns CDR1 MNHEY and CDR2 SVGAGI. The CDR3 DNA follows: TGTGCCAGCAGTTACTCTCTGGCGGGGGCGGGGGAGACCCAGTACTTC. It specifies CASSYSLAGAGETQYF.

The V and J genes are TRBV29-1 and TRBJ1-2, with a weak D call TRBD1 (5 bases). The CDR3 totals 12 residues. Germline lookup yields CDR1 SQVTM and CDR2 ANQGSEA. V lost 3 bases and J 5 bases, leaving 10 bases between the germline ends. CDR3 bases: TGCAGCGTTGAGAGCCAGGGTTATGGCTACACCTTC. Translating gives CSVESQGYGYTF.

The rearrangement joins TRBV5-8 to TRBJ2-1, with 10 bases fitting TRBD1. Germline-derived CDR1 and CDR2 are SGHTS and YDEGEE. This CDR3 is 15 amino acids long. V was clipped by 7 bases and J by 2 bases; unmatched bases: 6. The CDR3 nucleotides are TGTGCCAGCCGCTGGGGACAGGGGACCTACAATGAGCAGTTCTTC. This sequence encodes CASRWGQGTYNEQFF.

The chain combines TRBV5-1 with TRBJ1-2; the D gene is possibly TRBD1 (6 bases). This CDR3 has 14 amino acids. Germline lookup yields CDR1 SGHRS and CDR2 YFSETQ. V gave up 4 bases and J gave up 6 bases, with 16 bases separating them. The CDR3 region is CASSGGLPGDGYTF. The CDR3 coding sequence is TGCGCCAGCAGCGGAGGTCTGCCAGGGGATGGCTACACCTTC. Looking up the rest from reference TRBV5-1 and TRBJ1-2 gives the full variable domain: KAGVTQTPRYLIKTRGQQVTLSCSPISGHRSVSWYQQTPGQGLQFLFEYFSETQRNKGNFPGRFSGRQFSNSRSEMNVSTLELGDSALYLCASSGGLPGDGYTFGSGTRLTVV.

The chain carries TRBV5-1 and TRBJ1-3; TRBD1 is a possible D gene (6 bases). Germline V lookup: CDR1 SGHRS, CDR2 YFSETQ. V lost 4 bases, J lost 2 bases, and 13 bases lay in between. The CDR3 is 15 residues long. CDR3 in amino acids: CASSPYQGTGNTIYF. In DNA, the CDR3 is TGCGCCAGCAGCCCGTATCAGGGGACTGGAAACACCATATATTTT.

V is TRBV11-1 and J is TRBJ2-5; D remains ambiguous. Germline V lookup: CDR1 SGHAT, CDR2 FQDESV (reference sequence). The CDR3 length is 13 residues. V was shortened by 2 bases and J by 3 bases, with 7 bases between the two germline ends. This CDR3 is CASSLSREETQYF. In DNA, the CDR3 is TGTGCCAGCAGCTTAAGTCGAGAAGAGACCCAGTACTTC.

This clone was seen only once. The rearrangement joins TRBV7-9 to TRBJ2-1, with D possibly TRBD1 on 6 matching bases. V was clipped by 1 base and J by 8 bases, with 12 bases between them. The CDR3 contains 14 residues. Germline V CDR1 and CDR2: SEHNR, FQNEAQ (reference sequence). The chain's CDR3 is CASSLEVRGYEQFF. CDR3 coding DNA: TGTGCCAGCAGCTTAGAAGTCAGGGGCTATGAGCAGTTCTTC.

In this sample, this clone turned up a few times. The chain has TRBV5-1 and TRBJ2-1; D call uncertain. Germline V gene lookup returns CDR1 SGHRS and CDR2 YFSETQ. The CDR3 runs to 12 residues. V was clipped by 2 bases and J by 7 bases, with 7 bases between them. CDR3 bases: TGCGCCAGCAGCTTCGTAGAGAATGAGCAGTTCTTC. This codes for CASSFVENEQFF. Drawing the rest from reference TRBV5-1 and TRBJ2-1, the complete variable domain is KAGVTQTPRYLIKTRGQQVTLSCSPISGHRSVSWYQQTPGQGLQFLFEYFSETQRNKGNFPGRFSGRQFSNSRSEMNVSTLELGDSALYLCASSFVENEQFFGPGTRLTVL.

The genes are TRBV5-1 and TRBJ1-5; D gene unclear. Per the germline V gene, CDR1 is SGHRS and CDR2 is YFSETQ. The CDR3 is made up of 13 amino acids. V was cut by 4 bases and J by 7 bases, with 12 bases left in between. The CDR3 sequence is CASSPGPGQPQHF. The DNA for the CDR3 is TGCGCCAGCAGCCCCGGACCGGGACAGCCCCAGCATTTT. The full variable domain, its missing parts supplied by reference TRBV5-1 and TRBJ1-5, is KAGVTQTPRYLIKTRGQQVTLSCSPISGHRSVSWYQQTPGQGLQFLFEYFSETQRNKGNFPGRFSGRQFSNSRSEMNVSTLELGDSALYLCASSPGPGQPQHFGDGTRLSIL.

The chain is built from TRBV5-1 and TRBJ1-1; D is uncertain. The ends were cut back, 2 bases at V and 1 base at J, with 9 bases in the middle. The germline CDR1 and CDR2 sequences are SGHRS and YFSETQ. This CDR3 region has 14 residues. The CDR3 DNA follows: TGCGCCAGCAGCTTTGAGGGCGCGAACACTGAAGCTTTCTTT. This codes for CASSFEGANTEAFF.

This rearrangement joins TRBV28 to TRBJ2-2; TRBD1 matches 8 bases. The CDR3 consists of 10 residues. The germline V gene has CDR1 MDHEN and CDR2 SYDVKM. V trimming: 10 bases; J trimming: 12 bases; junction bases outside the gene matches: 4. CDR3 in amino acids: CATRQGQLFF. The CDR3, as DNA: TGTGCCACAAGACAGGGGCAGCTGTTTTTT.

For this clone: The conserved closing phenylalanine or tryptophan is absent in this CDR3, likely reflecting a read error. The rearrangement links TRBV30 to TRBJ1-4, with D perhaps TRBD1 (6 bases). Trimming cost V 8 bases and J 2 bases, with 12 bases left between them. This CDR3 is built from 13 residues. Germline CDR1 and CDR2: GTSNPN and SVGIG (reference sequence). Here the CDR3 reads CAGKDSTNEKLFS. The CDR3 coding sequence is TGTGCCGGGAAGGACAGTACTAATGAAAAACTGTTTTCT.

In its sample, this clone was seen once. DNA for the CDR3: TGTGCCAGCAGCTTACGGGAGGAGGACACTGAAGCTTTCTTT. Translated: CASSLREEDTEAFF. The genes are TRBV11-2 and TRBJ1-1; the D is unclear. The germline V gene encodes CDR1 SGHAT and CDR2 FQNNGV. V gave up 2 bases and J gave up 3 bases, with 10 bases separating them. The CDR3 is made up of 14 amino acids.

The genes are TRBV5-8 and TRBJ2-7, with TRBD2 matching over 9 bases. V shed 4 bases and J 4 bases; nucleotides not matched to a gene: 6. In germline, CDR1 is SGHTS, CDR2 YDEGEE. The CDR3 consists of 14 residues. The CDR3 loop reads CASSTRTSAYEQYV. The DNA for the CDR3 is TGTGCCAGCAGCACCAGGACTAGCGCGTACGAGCAGTACGTC.

V and J are TRBV2 and TRBJ1-4, with 8 positions matching TRBD1. V shed 7 bases, J shed 6 bases, and the junction held 10 bases outside the gene matches. Germline V gives CDR1 SNHLY, CDR2 FYNNEI. The CDR3 is made up of 15 amino acids. The chain's CDR3 is CASTLDRAGDEKLFF. CDR3 in DNA: TGTGCCAGCACCCTGGACAGGGCAGGGGATGAAAAACTGTTTTTT.

This chain joins TRBV6-6 and TRBJ2-7; 9 bases are shared with TRBD1. The CDR3 runs 16 residues. Germline CDR1 reads MNHNY; CDR2 reads SVGAGI (reference sequence). V lost 5 bases to trimming and J lost 0 bases; unmatched junction nucleotides: 8. CDR3 sequence (DNA): TGTGCCAGCAGTCACTACGGGACAGGGAGCTCCTACGAGCAGTACGTC. Residues: CASSHYGTGSSYEQYV.

This clone has more than one count but fewer than ten. The chain links TRBV28 to TRBJ1-2; D may be TRBD1 (5 bases). CDR3 length: 14 residues. Germline V gene lookup returns CDR1 MDHEN and CDR2 SYDVKM. V lost 5 bases and J lost 3, with 13 bases in between. CDR3 in DNA: TGTGCCAGCAGTCCCCAACAGGATTACTATGGCTACACCTTC. Its translation: CASSPQQDYYGYTF.

The chain is built from TRBV28 and TRBJ1-1, with TRBD1 matching over 9 bases. Unmatched junction bases numbered 10, after V lost 5 bases and J lost 0 bases. The CDR3 runs to 17 residues. Looked up from germline, CDR1 is MDHEN and CDR2 is SYDVKM. CDR3: CASSPPGQGPMNTEAFF. The CDR3 DNA reads TGTGCCAGCAGTCCTCCGGGACAGGGTCCTATGAACACTGAAGCTTTCTTT.

V is TRBV19 and J is TRBJ2-1; TRBD2 is a possible D gene (5 bases). The CDR3 is 15 residues long. Trimming shortened V by 9 bases and J by 3 bases, and 18 bases separated the two germline ends. Germline CDR1 reads LNHDA; CDR2 reads SQIVND (reference sequence). The CDR3 protein is CASLGEGYFYNEQFF. CDR3 nucleotides: TGTGCCAGCCTTGGCGAGGGCTACTTCTACAATGAGCAGTTCTTC.

This chain uses TRBV29-1 with TRBJ1-1; D perhaps matches TRBD1 (5 bases). CDR3 length equals 14 residues. Germline values: CDR1 SQVTM, CDR2 ANQGSEA. V lost 5 bases and J lost 0, with 13 bases in between. CDR3 DNA sequence: TGCAGCGTTCTCGCGGACAAGGTGAACACTGAAGCTTTCTTT. Its protein is CSVLADKVNTEAFF.

This chain joins TRBV15 and TRBJ2-3; 8 bases map to TRBD2. This CDR3 region has 16 residues. CDR1 LNHNV and CDR2 YYDKDF come from the germline V gene (reference sequence). The ends lost 0 bases at V and 5 bases at J; junction bases unmatched: 7. The CDR3 DNA is TGTGCCACCAGCAGAGATCCGAGGCTAGCGGGAGATACGCAGTATTTT. Its translation: CATSRDPRLAGDTQYF. The full variable domain, its missing parts supplied by reference TRBV15 and TRBJ2-3, is DAMVIQNPRYQVTQFGKPVTLSCSQTLNHNVMYWYQQKSSQAPKLLFHYYDKDFNNEADTPDNFQSRRPNTSFCFLDIRSPGLGDTAMYLCATSRDPRLAGDTQYFGPGTRLTVL.

V and J are TRBV5-6 and TRBJ1-4; D not resolved. From germline, CDR1 is SGHDT and CDR2 YYEEEE. This CDR3 has 14 amino acids. Trimming shortened V by 4 bases and J by 4 bases, and 11 bases separated the two germline ends. The CDR3 here is CASSTAAGNEKLFF. The CDR3 nucleotides are TGTGCCAGCAGCACTGCTGCCGGTAATGAAAAACTGTTTTTT.

This chain links TRBV5-1 with TRBJ1-4, with TRBD1 matching over 7 bases. There are 16 residues in the CDR3. V shed 0 bases and J 1 base; nucleotides not matched to a gene: 3. Per germline, CDR1 SGHRS and CDR2 YFSETQ. For the CDR3, the DNA is TGCGCCAGCAGCTTGGACAGGGGCGGAACTAATGAAAAACTGTTTTTT. As protein: CASSLDRGGTNEKLFF.

V is TRBV5-1 and J is TRBJ1-2, with D maybe TRBD1 (6 bases). CDR3 length: 14 residues. From germline, CDR1 is SGHRS and CDR2 YFSETQ. The ends were cut back, 2 bases at V and 8 bases at J, with 16 bases in the middle. This CDR3 reads CASSLQGEPRGYTF. The CDR3 DNA sequence: TGCGCCAGCAGCTTACAGGGTGAGCCGCGGGGCTACACCTTC.